This T cell receptor (beta chain) was profiled in a study of OX40 agonist ivuxolimab in advanced cancers. Background on the whole study: Ivuxolimab, which targeted the costimulatory receptor OX40 (CD134), was an agonistic, fully human IgG2 monoclonal antibody. Partial responses were achieved by three dose-escalation patients, of whom one had hepatocellular carcinoma and two had cutaneous melanoma. Prior anti-PD-1, anti-PD-L1 or anti-CTLA-4 therapy was permitted, and checkpoint inhibitors had been received by roughly two fifths of dose-escalation patients. The paper covers the monotherapy dose-escalation part of the phase I ivuxolimab trial, which included N ≈ 57 patients. A male proportion of 75% to 85% and a mean age of 60 years, ranging from about 23 to 79, were recorded for the dose-escalation cohort. Intravenous ivuxolimab was administered to patients every 2 weeks at six dose levels: 0.01, 0.1, 0.3, 1.5, 3 and 10 mg/kg. The point of sequencing TCRbeta in the periphery was to test whether ivuxolimab changed TCR sequence diversity and drove clonal T-cell expansion. Among the approximately 54 dose-escalation patients, around 19 had hepatocellular carcinoma, around 15 melanoma, 9 renal cell carcinoma and 9 head and neck cancer. Broader findings and caveats from the paper: After ivuxolimab, more expanded clones were found on average in CD8+ T cells than in CD4+ T cells. The antigen specificity of the peripheral T cells that underwent clonal expansion was not determined. Low levels of normalized T-cell clonal expansion were also seen in some nonresponding patients. At doses of 0.1 to 3.0 mg/kg, clonal expansion of both CD4+ and CD8+ blood T cells was observed from baseline to week 6. Partial responders in the 0.1-3.0 mg/kg groups had among the lowest normalized peripheral clonal expansion, especially among CD8+ T cells.

Genomic DNA was isolated from the sorted cells so that the TCRbeta CDR3 region could be sequenced. TCRbeta CDR3 regions were sequenced using the immunoSEQ Assay. The source is immuneACCESS, and TCRdb retained only in-frame sequences with V and J called. Part of the clones is not carried over; for the studies checked, unresolved V genes explain less than half of this, and the remainder is unexplained. In all, the sample holds under 25,000 clones, and 70% to 80% of those were seen once. The top ten hold 25% to 40% of the sample. The trial excluded patients who had a history of autoimmune disease or were on systemic immunosuppression. Peripheral blood for TCR sequencing was collected from all dose cohorts at baseline, on cycle 4 day 1, and on cycle 7 day 1. Samples were obtained from an open-label, multicenter, first-in-human phase I dose-escalation trial of ivuxolimab. Adults with locally advanced or metastatic head and neck squamous cell, hepatocellular, melanoma or renal cell carcinoma were enrolled in the trial. Before TCR sequencing, CD4+ T cells and CD8+ T cells were sorted from peripheral blood as separate populations.

On this clone itself: Its antigen has not been determined. One base away there is no much larger clone; base qualities are not given.

Sequenced material: CD4+ or CD8+ T cells sorted from blood, taken in a trial of the OX40 agonist ivuxolimab. The sequence was collected from an adult with an advanced solid tumor such as melanoma, head and neck, liver or kidney cancer.

The DNA is TGTGCCAGCAGGGACAGGCCTAACTATGGCTACACCTTC. Its coded protein is CASRDRPNYGYTF. The V and J genes are TRBV27 and TRBJ1-2, and TRBD1 matches 7 of the central bases. V is cut back by 6 bases and J by 0 bases, with 1 base in the junction unmatched. Measured from the cysteine to the phenylalanine, the CDR3 is 13 residues long. Of all the DNA, just the CDR3 is kept, 39 bases in frame from base 1. CDR1 MNHEY and CDR2 SMNVEV are derived from the germline V gene (reference sequence).